This T cell receptor beta chain is drawn from a study of T-cell reconstitution after alpha-beta-depleted transplantation in children. The table lists this clonotype with a few counts. Preparation of the TCRbeta library used unique molecular identifiers. TCRdb itself ran the PCR reads through MiXCR, one entry per CDR3 protein. Of 250,000 or so distinct CDR3 sequences in the sample, roughly a quarter were seen once. The TCR was taken from a female patient aged 2-15 years who had a stem cell transplant for congenital amegakaryocytic thrombocytopenia, so the T cells may come from the graft donor. This specimen was PBMCs, mostly from graft donor cells, taken 360 days after TCRalphabeta/CD19-depleted stem cell transplant.

CDR3 loop: CASSFEKTSGRKGEQYF. CDR3 bases: TGCGCCAGCAGCTTTGAAAAAACTAGCGGGAGGAAGGGCGAGCAGTACTTC. The chain recombines TRBV5-1 with TRBJ2-7; 12 bases fit TRBD2. The CDR3 is 17 amino acids. With 2 bases clipped from V and 6 bases from J, the junction kept 12 bases outside the gene matches. Germline V gene sequence: CDR1 SGHRS, CDR2 YFSETQ.